This TCR beta chain derives from a study of cytomegalovirus exposure and HLA in healthy donors. Germline CDR1 and CDR2: GTSNPN and SVGIG (reference sequence). V was pared by 0 bases and J by 12 bases, with 15 bases between. The CDR3 has 12 residues. Broader study findings: The dataset shows that most TCR sequences were rare, while some public TCRs occurred in many donors.

PCR employed 60 Vbeta and 13 Jbeta primers. As processed by the authors: Per a later analysis, the number of unique TCR beta chains was some 75 million, of which roughly 11 million were shared. Clones were read by immunoSEQ multiplex PCR, and TCRdb kept only the in-frame ones, dropping some. For V, J and clone size, that table is used; D and trimming come from the DNA. Of 100,000 to 150,000 clones listed, about 81% are singletons. In the case of this clone: The antigen is unknown.

This clonotype was obtained from a woman in her 30s in good health and CMV-seronegative. Sequenced input: PBMCs. The chain uses TRBV30 and TRBJ2-7, with D unresolved. This CDR3 reads CAWSVVEARRYF. The CDR3, as DNA: TGTGCCTGGAGTGTAGTCGAGGCCCGGCGGTACTTC.